This TCR beta chain was observed in a study of T-cell reconstitution after alpha-beta-depleted transplantation in children. The CDR3 totals 14 residues. V shed 6 bases and J shed 1 base, with 11 bases lying between them. This clonotype was detected many times. A library of TCRbeta sequences, prepared with unique molecular identifiers, was generated. TCRdb re-called the PCR reads through MiXCR, storing one row per CDR3 protein. The sample consists of some 640,000 distinct CDR3 sequences, approximately 16% of them appearing once. The TCR comes from a human donor who donated a stem cell graft to a child with acute myeloid leukemia. The chain recombines TRBV12-3 or TRBV12-4 with TRBJ2-3, with D possibly being TRBD2 (7 bases). The sample was PBMCs from the stem cell graft donor, taken from the stem cell graft. The CDR3 is CASRMGGRTDTQYF. The CDR3 DNA reads as TGTGCCAGCAGGATGGGGGGGCGCACAGATACGCAGTATTTT.